The 32 T cell receptor beta chains below all came from one sample that was sequenced in a study of shared clonotypes between healthy human individuals. Clones were sequenced by immunoSEQ multiplex PCR, and TCRdb holds only the in-frame ones, with some missing. Of 2 million to 3 million clones in the sample, roughly 93% are singletons; the top ten hold 0.36%. The sequencing sample was made of naive CD4+ T cells from PBMCs. Stated subset: CD45RA+ positively selected. These receptor sequences come from a man aged 18 to 29 in good health. Some clones in this sample may be carry-over from other donors' samples.

This chain joins TRBV27 and TRBJ1-1, with a tentative D call TRBD1 (5 bases). CDR3 length: 14 residues. Trimming stripped 2 bases from V and 3 bases from J, with 10 bases between. CDR1 and CDR2 (germline): MNHEY, SMNVEV (reference sequence). The CDR3 nucleotides read TGTGCCAGCAGTTTAGACAGATGGGACACTGAAGCTTTCTTT. Protein product: CASSLDRWDTEAFF.

The gene calls are TRBV29-1 and TRBJ2-7, with TRBD1 matching over 12 bases. V lost 5 bases to trimming and J lost 7 bases; unmatched junction nucleotides: 9. CDR3 size: 14 residues. The germline V gene encodes CDR1 SQVTM and CDR2 ANQGSEA. This CDR3 is CSVSGGTGGREQYF. The CDR3 DNA reads TGCAGCGTTTCCGGAGGGACAGGGGGCCGGGAGCAGTACTTC.

The chain joins TRBV11-2 to TRBJ2-2; D is unresolved. V lost 5 bases, J lost 4 bases, and 5 bases lay in between. Germline assignment: CDR1 SGHAT and CDR2 FQNNGV. The CDR3 spans 12 residues. The chain's CDR3 is CASSRATGELFF. CDR3 coding DNA: TGTGCCAGCAGCCGGGCCACCGGGGAGCTGTTTTTT.

The chain employs TRBV30 and TRBJ1-3, with no clear D. Germline lookup yields CDR1 GTSNPN and CDR2 SVGIG (reference sequence). The CDR3 runs to 12 residues. With 4 bases removed from V and 5 bases from J, the gap between germline ends came to 9 bases. CDR3 nucleotide sequence: TGTGCCTGGATCGGAGGGAGAAACACCATATATTTT. As protein: CAWIGGRNTIYF.

This clone was counted a single time. This chain connects TRBV6-1 to TRBJ2-3, with D perhaps matching TRBD2 (5 bases). Trimming shortened V by 8 bases and J by 4 bases, and 16 bases separated the two germline ends. The germline gives CDR1 MNHNS, CDR2 SASEGT. This CDR3 is 14 amino acids long. This chain's CDR3 is CASQTRTSADTQYF. CDR3 in DNA: TGTGCCAGCCAAACTAGGACCTCCGCAGATACGCAGTATTTT.

The V gene is TRBV4-1, the J gene TRBJ2-1; 7 nucleotides agree with TRBD2. This CDR3 spans 18 amino acids. The V gene end was trimmed by 2 bases and the J gene end by 7 bases; junction bases not matched to a gene: 17. Germline CDR1 reads MGHRA; CDR2 reads YSYEKL. This chain's CDR3 is CASSQHLAGGRIVNEQFF. CDR3 in DNA: TGCGCCAGCAGCCAACACTTAGCGGGCGGTAGGATTGTGAATGAGCAGTTCTTC.

The J gene is TRBJ1-5, the V gene TRBV6-6, with 8 bases fitting TRBD1. Germline trimming cut 5 bases from V and 3 bases from J; bases unmatched to any gene: 9. This CDR3 comprises 16 residues. CDR1 and CDR2 from the germline V gene are MNHNY and SVGAGI (reference sequence). For the CDR3, the DNA is TGTGCCAGCAGTCCCCTGACAGGGGCTTCCAATCAGCCCCAGCATTTT. It encodes CASSPLTGASNQPQHF.

J is TRBJ2-1 and V is TRBV2, with D possibly matching TRBD1 (5 bases). The CDR3 is made up of 14 amino acids. CDR1 is SNHLY and CDR2 is FYNNEI in the germline V gene. V dropped 4 bases and J dropped 9 bases, with 16 bases sitting between them. CDR3 residues: CASSVEATTGEQFF. CDR3 bases: TGTGCCAGCAGTGTTGAAGCTACTACAGGTGAGCAGTTCTTC.

This clone has just a few counts. The J gene is TRBJ2-2, the V gene TRBV6-1; possibly TRBD1 or TRBD2 for D (5 bases each). Germline CDR1 reads MNHNS; CDR2 reads SASEGT. V gave up 8 bases and J gave up 0 bases, with 13 bases separating them. The CDR3 has 15 residues. The CDR3 coding sequence is TGTGCCAGCGGGGGATGGCACACGAACACCGGGGAGCTGTTTTTT. Translated, it gives CASGGWHTNTGELFF.

The chain links TRBV10-3 to TRBJ1-1; D is undetermined. The CDR3 has 14 amino acids. The V gene lost 3 bases and the J gene lost 1 base, with 9 bases spanning the gap. CDR1 ENHRY and CDR2 SYGVKD come from the germline V gene. The CDR3 here is CAISDDTRNTEAFF. CDR3 nucleotides: TGTGCCATCAGTGACGACACGCGGAACACTGAAGCTTTCTTT.

With regard to this clone: Different DNA sequences within this sample yield the same CDR3. J is TRBJ2-3 and V is TRBV29-1; 8 nucleotides align to TRBD2. The CDR3 runs to 13 residues. CDR1 and CDR2 from the germline V gene are SQVTM and ANQGSEA. The J segment lost 3 bases and the V segment lost 6 bases, leaving 5 bases of the junction unmatched. The CDR3, as DNA: TGCAGCGTGGGACTAGTTTTGACAGATACGCAGTATTTT. Translation: CSVGLVLTDTQYF.

The chain uses TRBV5-6 and TRBJ1-2; TRBD1 aligns across 7 bases. The CDR3 length is 14 residues. CDR1 is SGHDT and CDR2 is YYEEEE in the germline V gene. V shed 0 bases, J shed 6 bases, and the junction held 5 bases outside the gene matches. CDR3 DNA sequence: TGTGCCAGCAGCTTGGACAGGGGTGGGGATGGCTACACCTTC. Translating gives CASSLDRGGDGYTF. Together with reference TRBV5-6 and TRBJ1-2, the CDR3 gives the full variable domain: DAGVTQSPTHLIKTRGQQVTLRCSPKSGHDTVSWYQQALGQGPQFIFQYYEEEERQRGNFPDRFSGHQFPNYSSELNVNALLLGDSALYLCASSLDRGGDGYTFGSGTRLTVV.

J is TRBJ2-7 and V is TRBV9; the D is unclear. The CDR3 runs to 16 residues. Germline lookup yields CDR1 SGDLS and CDR2 YYNGEE. Trimming shortened V by 2 bases and J by 3 bases, and 18 bases separated the two germline ends. DNA for the CDR3: TGTGCCAGCAGCGTCGCCTCCGACCCGACCTTCTACGAGCAGTACTTC. Its protein is CASSVASDPTFYEQYF.

V and J are TRBV28 and TRBJ2-3; perhaps D is TRBD1 or TRBD2 (5 bases each). Trimming removed 7 bases from V and 3 bases from J, with 17 bases in between. CDR3 length equals 15 residues. Germline V lookup: CDR1 MDHEN, CDR2 SYDVKM. This chain's CDR3 is CASTLGGGGTDTQYF. DNA of the CDR3: TGTGCCAGCACCTTGGGCGGTGGGGGAACAGATACGCAGTATTTT. The whole variable domain, remainder taken from reference TRBV28 and TRBJ2-3, is DVKVTQSSRYLVKRTGEKVFLECVQDMDHENMFWYRQDPGLGLRLIYFSYDVKMKEKGDIPEGYSVSREKKERFSLILESASTNQTSMYLCASTLGGGGTDTQYFGPGTRLTVL.

This chain uses TRBV6-5 with TRBJ2-3, with a tentative D call TRBD1 (6 bases). This CDR3 has 14 amino acids. Germline V lookup: CDR1 MNHEY, CDR2 SVGAGI. In DNA, the CDR3 is TGTGAAACGAGGACAGCTGCCTCCGGGCATACGCAGTATTTT. Protein product: CETRTAASGHTQYF.

The chain recombines TRBV6-1 with TRBJ2-3; D may be TRBD2 (5 bases). Germline V gene lookup returns CDR1 MNHNS and CDR2 SASEGT. This CDR3 is 14 amino acids long. V was cut by 3 bases and J by 5 bases, with 12 bases left in between. DNA of the CDR3: TGTGCCAGCAGTGACCTACCACGGGAAGATACGCAGTATTTT. Protein: CASSDLPREDTQYF.

The chain uses TRBV6-1 and TRBJ2-3; 8 positions agree with TRBD1. Germline CDR1 reads MNHNS; CDR2 reads SASEGT. The V gene end was trimmed by 6 bases and the J gene end by 3 bases; junction bases not matched to a gene: 8. This CDR3 has 15 residues. CDR3 in DNA: TGTGCCAGCAGGGGAACAGGGGGACGGACAGATACGCAGTATTTT. Encoded protein: CASRGTGGRTDTQYF.

This clone was detected only once. The rearrangement uses TRBV6-1 and TRBJ2-3; the D is unclear. Germline CDR1 and CDR2: MNHNS and SASEGT. Trimming left V 0 bases short and J 8 bases short, with 24 bases between. The CDR3 spans 18 residues. The CDR3 coding sequence is TGTGCCAGCAGTGAAGCCCGCGGAAGGGCGGAACACAGAGCTACGCAGTATTTT. Amino acids: CASSEARGRAEHRATQYF.

This clone was detected only a few times. The chain uses TRBV6-5 and TRBJ1-5; 7 nucleotides match TRBD1. The ends lost 6 bases at V and 4 bases at J; junction bases unmatched: 9. This CDR3 spans 15 amino acids. CDR1 and CDR2 (germline): MNHEY, SVGAGI. This CDR3 reads CASRGSGGWNQPQHF. In DNA, the CDR3 is TGTGCCAGCAGAGGCTCAGGGGGTTGGAATCAGCCCCAGCATTTT.

Here the CDR3 reads CATSREKGGNYGYTF. CDR3 sequence (DNA): TGTGCCACCAGCAGAGAAAAAGGGGGGAACTATGGCTACACCTTC. The chain employs TRBV15 and TRBJ1-2; a possible D gene is TRBD1 (6 bases). V was shortened by 0 bases and J by 2 bases, with 10 bases between the two germline ends. The CDR3 sequence is 15 residues long. Germline V gene sequence: CDR1 LNHNV, CDR2 YYDKDF (reference sequence).

The chain has TRBV7-2 and TRBJ2-3, with 11 bases aligning to TRBD2. The CDR3 spans 18 residues. Per germline, CDR1 SGHTA and CDR2 FQGNSA. V trimming: 5 bases; J trimming: 1 base; junction bases outside the gene matches: 11. As DNA, the CDR3 is TGTGCCAGCAGCCCGCACCCCGTAGCGGGAGGGGGCACAGATACGCAGTATTTT. Translated: CASSPHPVAGGGTDTQYF.

This clone was counted a single time. The chain uses TRBV30 and TRBJ1-2; D might be TRBD1 (6 bases). V was cut by 0 bases and J by 7 bases, with 12 bases left in between. The CDR3 consists of 13 residues. Germline CDR1 reads GTSNPN; CDR2 reads SVGIG (reference sequence). The CDR3 region is CAWSVGSGAGYTF. As DNA, the CDR3 is TGTGCCTGGAGTGTGGGTTCGGGGGCTGGCTACACCTTC.

This clone was seen a single time. The V gene is TRBV28, the J gene TRBJ1-2; TRBD1 matches at 7 bases. After removal of 6 bases from V and 8 bases from J, the junction contained 9 bases not matched to a gene. CDR3 length: 13 residues. Germline CDR1 MDHEN, CDR2 SYDVKM. CDR3 DNA sequence: TGTGCCAGCAGACCCGGACAGGTGCAGGGCTACACCTTC. Translating it yields CASRPGQVQGYTF.

V gene TRBV28 combines with J gene TRBJ1-5; no firm D call. The CDR3 spans 16 residues. V dropped 2 bases and J dropped 0 bases, with 11 bases sitting between them. Looked up from germline, CDR1 is MDHEN and CDR2 is SYDVKM. The CDR3 sequence is CASSLRAGGSNQPQHF. CDR3 coding DNA: TGTGCCAGCAGTTTAAGGGCAGGAGGTAGCAATCAGCCCCAGCATTTT.

The chain couples TRBV7-6 to TRBJ2-2; TRBD2 is a possible D gene (5 bases). The CDR3 length is 14 residues. Trimming left V 5 bases short and J 7 bases short, with 14 bases between. Germline V gene data show CDR1 as SGHVS and CDR2 as FNYEAQ. CDR3 protein: CASSLPFGVGELFF. In nucleotides, the CDR3 is TGTGCCAGCAGCCTTCCCTTCGGGGTCGGGGAGCTGTTTTTT.

As for this clone: Other DNA sequences in this sample translate to the same CDR3. This rearrangement joins TRBV5-1 to TRBJ2-1; D is perhaps TRBD2 (6 bases). This CDR3 contains 13 residues. Germline assignment: CDR1 SGHRS and CDR2 YFSETQ. Trimming stripped 1 base from V and 6 bases from J, with 8 bases between. The CDR3 sequence: CASSLTGVNEQFF. Here the CDR3 DNA reads TGCGCCAGCAGCTTGACGGGAGTCAATGAGCAGTTCTTC.

The chain couples TRBV4-2 to TRBJ2-7; D ambiguous. CDR3 size: 13 residues. The germline V gene has CDR1 LGHNA and CDR2 YNFKEQ. V lost 0 bases to trimming and J lost 6 bases, with 9 bases between them. CDR3 in DNA: TGTGCCAGCAGCCAAGAAAATCGGGTCGAGCAGTACTTC. Its translation is CASSQENRVEQYF.

The rearrangement links TRBV29-1 to TRBJ2-2; D possibly corresponds to TRBD1 (6 bases). Trimming took 6 bases from V and 0 from J, leaving 14 bases between them. This CDR3 is 15 amino acids long. CDR1 is SQVTM and CDR2 is ANQGSEA in the germline V gene. CDR3 residues: CSVGGAAANTGELFF. The CDR3 nucleotides read TGCAGCGTAGGGGGAGCGGCAGCGAACACCGGGGAGCTGTTTTTT.

The rearrangement joins TRBV7-9 to TRBJ1-2; unclear D gene. The CDR3 runs to 15 residues. V was shortened by 5 bases and J by 3 bases, with 16 bases between the two germline ends. Germline CDR1 reads SEHNR; CDR2 reads FQNEAQ (reference sequence). CDR3 in DNA: TGTGCCAGCAGCGAGCGCCCGGGGTTCCACTATGGCTACACCTTC. It translates to CASSERPGFHYGYTF.

As concerns this clone: Other nucleotide sequences in the sample specify the same CDR3. CDR3: CASSVRTGEETQYF. Here the CDR3 DNA reads TGTGCCAGCAGCGTTCGGACCGGAGAAGAGACCCAGTACTTC. The chain has TRBV9 and TRBJ2-5; no definite D call. Trimming stripped 2 bases from V and 3 bases from J, with 11 bases between. CDR3 size: 14 residues. Germline lookup yields CDR1 SGDLS and CDR2 YYNGEE.

The gene calls are TRBV5-6 and TRBJ1-1; D gene unclear. The CDR3 is 14 amino acids. CDR1 is SGHDT and CDR2 is YYEEEE in the germline V gene. V lost 3 bases and J 1 base, leaving 10 bases between the germline ends. CDR3 sequence: CASSSERRNTEAFF. As DNA, the CDR3 is TGTGCCAGCAGCTCGGAGAGGAGGAACACTGAAGCTTTCTTT. The whole variable domain, remainder taken from reference TRBV5-6 and TRBJ1-1, is DAGVTQSPTHLIKTRGQQVTLRCSPKSGHDTVSWYQQALGQGPQFIFQYYEEEERQRGNFPDRFSGHQFPNYSSELNVNALLLGDSALYLCASSSERRNTEAFFGQGTRLTVV.

This chain connects TRBV9 to TRBJ1-2; D remains ambiguous. The CDR3 length is 13 residues. V lost 4 bases to trimming and J lost 4 bases, with 11 bases between them. Per germline, CDR1 SGDLS and CDR2 YYNGEE. The CDR3: CASSPHSLYGYTF. The DNA for the CDR3 is TGTGCCAGCAGCCCGCACTCCCTCTATGGCTACACCTTC. The whole variable domain, filled in from reference TRBV9 and TRBJ1-2, reads DSGVTQTPKHLITATGQRVTLRCSPRSGDLSVYWYQQSLDQGLQFLIQYYNGEERAKGNILERFSAQQFPDLHSELNLSSLELGDSALYFCASSPHSLYGYTFGSGTRLTVV.